These 4 T cell receptor beta chains came from one sample sequenced in a study of T cell responses to AZD1222 COVID-19 vaccine. TCRdb's copy holds only in-frame clones and misses some; the assay was immunoSEQ multiplex PCR. The profile shows over 110,000 clones, roughly 91% of them singletons. The sequenced sample was peripheral blood, obtained on day 0 of AZD1222 vaccination. The receptor source for this set is an adult in good health.

V gene TRBV4-2 combines with J gene TRBJ1-6; unclear D gene. V shed 1 base and J shed 9 bases, with 13 bases lying between them. The germline CDR1 and CDR2 sequences are LGHNA and YNFKEQ. The CDR3 runs 15 residues. CDR3 DNA sequence: TGTGCCAGCAGCCAAGTTGACCCTAATGGTTCACCCCTCCACTTT. This gives the protein CASSQVDPNGSPLHF.

The gene calls are TRBV3-1 (or the pseudogene TRBV3-2) and TRBJ2-3; D is tentatively TRBD1 or TRBD2 (6 bases each). V lost 4 bases to trimming and J lost 2 bases, with 13 bases between them. The CDR3 length is 15 residues. Germline V gene data show CDR1 as LGHDT and CDR2 as YNNKEL (reference sequence). The CDR3 DNA reads TGTGCCAGCAGCCCCCGGAGGGGGGACACAGATACGCAGTATTTT. Its protein product is CASSPRRGDTDTQYF.

The V and J genes are TRBV19 and TRBJ2-7; weak D call: TRBD2 (5 bases). The V gene lost 5 bases and the J gene lost 7 bases, with 15 bases spanning the gap. The CDR3 extends over 13 amino acids. CDR1 LNHDA and CDR2 SQIVND come from the germline V gene (reference sequence). This CDR3 is CASSYSEGVEQYF. The CDR3 DNA is TGTGCCAGTAGTTACTCTGAGGGTGTAGAGCAGTACTTC.

This chain links TRBV6-5 with TRBJ1-5; D might be TRBD1 (5 bases). CDR1 is MNHEY and CDR2 is SVGAGI in the germline V gene. CDR3 length equals 15 residues. Trimming pared 6 bases from V and 1 base from J, leaving 13 bases between. The CDR3: CASSKTVSSNQPQHF. CDR3 sequence (DNA): TGTGCCAGCAGCAAGACAGTATCAAGCAATCAGCCCCAGCATTTT.